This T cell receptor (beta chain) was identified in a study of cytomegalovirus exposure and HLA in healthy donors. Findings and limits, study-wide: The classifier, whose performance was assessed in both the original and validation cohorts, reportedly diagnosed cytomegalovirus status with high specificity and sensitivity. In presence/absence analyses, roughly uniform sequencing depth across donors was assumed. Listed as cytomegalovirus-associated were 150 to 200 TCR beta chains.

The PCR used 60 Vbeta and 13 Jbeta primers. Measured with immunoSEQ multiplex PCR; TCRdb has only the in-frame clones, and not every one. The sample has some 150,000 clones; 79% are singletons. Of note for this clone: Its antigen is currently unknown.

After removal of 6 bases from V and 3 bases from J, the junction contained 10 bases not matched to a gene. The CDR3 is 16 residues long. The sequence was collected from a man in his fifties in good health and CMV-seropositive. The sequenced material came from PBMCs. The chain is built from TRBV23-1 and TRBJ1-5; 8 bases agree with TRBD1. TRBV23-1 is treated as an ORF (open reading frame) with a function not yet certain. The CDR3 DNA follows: TGCGCCAGCAGGCCGTCTCGACAGGGGAACAATCAGCCCCAGCATTTT. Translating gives CASRPSRQGNNQPQHF.